The 10 T cell receptor beta chains given below trace back to one sample, sequenced in a study of shared clonotypes between healthy human individuals. TCRdb's table, derived via immunoSEQ multiplex PCR, lists solely in-frame clones and lacks some. The repertoire includes approximately 2,300,000 clones, 80% to 95% of them detected once, and 0.37% sits in the top ten. Sequencing was performed on naive CD4+ T cells from PBMCs. Subset reported: CD45RA+ positively selected. The receptors were sampled from a man aged 18 to 30 in good health. Some clones in this sample may be carry-over from other donors' samples.

The rearrangement links TRBV6-6 to TRBJ2-1; 12 bases are shared with TRBD2. J gave up 8 bases and V 4 bases, and 6 bases lay outside the gene matches. This CDR3 has 15 residues. Germline CDR1 reads MNHNY; CDR2 reads SVGAGI (reference sequence). Written as DNA, the CDR3 is TGTGCCAGCAGTTCTCGACTAGCGGGAGCCTATGAGCAGTTCTTC. Translated: CASSSRLAGAYEQFF.

This sequence joins TRBV6-5 and TRBJ2-1, with unresolved D. V was pared by 2 bases and J by 6 bases, with 11 bases between. The germline V gene encodes CDR1 MNHEY and CDR2 SVGAGI. This CDR3 contains 14 residues. CDR3 DNA: TGTGCCAGCAGTTACCTGGGTTCAGGCAATGAGCAGTTCTTC. Its protein is CASSYLGSGNEQFF.

J is TRBJ2-7 and V is TRBV5-1; D is possibly TRBD2 (6 bases). Germline V CDR1 and CDR2: SGHRS, YFSETQ. The CDR3 is 18 amino acids. V lost 4 bases and J lost 0, with 23 bases in between. This chain's CDR3 is CASSAPRGLLLSSYEQYF. CDR3 DNA: TGCGCCAGCAGCGCCCCCCGGGGACTTCTACTTAGCTCCTACGAGCAGTACTTC.

V usage is TRBV7-2 and J usage is TRBJ2-7; tentatively, D is TRBD1 (6 bases). The CDR3 has 14 residues. V was clipped by 3 bases and J by 1 base, with 10 bases between them. CDR1 is SGHTA, CDR2 FQGNSA, per germline. The CDR3 is CASSFTGISYEQYF. CDR3 sequence (DNA): TGTGCCAGCAGCTTTACAGGGATTTCCTACGAGCAGTACTTC.

The chain uses TRBV6-5 and TRBJ2-7; D is undetermined. The germline V gene encodes CDR1 MNHEY and CDR2 SVGAGI. The CDR3 runs 14 residues. V was pared by 5 bases and J by 3 bases, with 14 bases between. CDR3 in DNA: TGTGCCAGCAGTCCCTCGGTCGGCCGCTACGAGCAGTACTTC. This translates into CASSPSVGRYEQYF.

The CDR3 is CASLWDGNSNQPQHF. CDR3 DNA sequence: TGTGCCAGCCTATGGGACGGAAATAGCAATCAGCCCCAGCATTTT. The genes are TRBV28 and TRBJ1-5; perhaps TRBD1 as D (5 bases). The CDR3 extends over 15 amino acids. Germline-derived CDR1 and CDR2 are MDHEN and SYDVKM. Trimming cost V 8 bases and J 0 bases, with 14 bases left between them.

The chain couples TRBV29-1 to TRBJ2-3; possibly TRBD2 for D (6 bases). In germline, CDR1 is SQVTM, CDR2 ANQGSEA. CDR3 length equals 13 residues. V lost 7 bases and J lost 2, with 13 bases in between. The CDR3 bases are TGCAGCGCGTCACCGGGACTCACAGATACGCAGTATTTT. Translated: CSASPGLTDTQYF.

About this clone: Other DNA sequences of this sample code for an identical CDR3. The CDR3 region has the DNA TGTGCCAGCAGCTTAAGGGGGTCCACTGAAGCTTTCTTT. This gives the protein CASSLRGSTEAFF. The rearrangement joins TRBV7-2 to TRBJ1-1, with a weak D call TRBD1 (6 bases). The V end was cut by 2 bases, the J end by 4 bases, with 8 bases between. The CDR3 length is 13 residues. Germline V CDR1 and CDR2: SGHTA, FQGNSA.

The genes are TRBV28 and TRBJ1-1; D is unresolved. The CDR3 loop spans 13 amino acids. Germline CDR1 and CDR2: MDHEN and SYDVKM. V lost 2 bases, J lost 7 bases, and 11 bases lay in between. The CDR3 region has the DNA TGTGCCAGCAGTTTACCCCGGATGGGTGAAGCTTTCTTT. It is translated as CASSLPRMGEAFF.

This clone showed up just a few times. The rearrangement uses TRBV10-3 and TRBJ2-4; TRBD1 matches 7 bases. The CDR3 extends over 13 amino acids. The V segment lost 6 bases and the J segment 6 bases; nucleotides outside the gene matches: 5. Germline-derived CDR1 and CDR2 are ENHRY and SYGVKD. CDR3 nucleotide sequence: TGTGCCATCAGGGGGGACAGTTTAAACATTCAGTACTTC. It codes for CAIRGDSLNIQYF.